This T cell receptor beta chain was retrieved from a study of cytomegalovirus exposure and HLA in healthy donors. Both 60 Vbeta primers and 13 Jbeta primers went into the PCR. Repertoires were generated with immunoSEQ multiplex PCR, while TCRdb's copy carries only in-frame clones and drops some. The data contain 100,000 or so clones, 79% of them seen just once; the ten biggest clones take up over 4%. The sequenced sample was PBMCs. This sequence originates from a female donor in good health and CMV-seropositive.

Here the CDR3 reads CAISAQLAGDYEQYF. In nucleotides, the CDR3 is TGTGCCATCAGTGCCCAACTAGCGGGGGACTACGAGCAGTACTTC. This chain links TRBV10-3 with TRBJ2-7; 11 nucleotides line up with TRBD2. The trim removed 4 bases at V and 3 bases at J, leaving 5 bases unmatched. CDR1 and CDR2 (germline): ENHRY, SYGVKD. The CDR3 sequence is 15 residues long.